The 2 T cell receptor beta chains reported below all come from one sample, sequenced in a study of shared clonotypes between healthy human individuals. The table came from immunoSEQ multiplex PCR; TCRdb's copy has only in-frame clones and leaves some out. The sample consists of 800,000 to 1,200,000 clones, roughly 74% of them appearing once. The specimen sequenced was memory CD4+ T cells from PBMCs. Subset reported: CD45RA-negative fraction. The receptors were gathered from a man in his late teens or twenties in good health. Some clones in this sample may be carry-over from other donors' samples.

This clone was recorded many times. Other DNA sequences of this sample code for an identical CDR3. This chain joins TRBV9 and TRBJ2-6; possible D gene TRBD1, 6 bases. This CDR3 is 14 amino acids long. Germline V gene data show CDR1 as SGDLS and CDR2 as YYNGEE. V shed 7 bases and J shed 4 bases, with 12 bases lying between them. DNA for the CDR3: TGTGCCAGCGGTCAGGGGTCCGGGGCCAACGTCCTGACTTTC. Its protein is CASGQGSGANVLTF. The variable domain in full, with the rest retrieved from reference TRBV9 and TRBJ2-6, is DSGVTQTPKHLITATGQRVTLRCSPRSGDLSVYWYQQSLDQGLQFLIQYYNGEERAKGNILERFSAQQFPDLHSELNLSSLELGDSALYFCASGQGSGANVLTFGAGSRLTVL.

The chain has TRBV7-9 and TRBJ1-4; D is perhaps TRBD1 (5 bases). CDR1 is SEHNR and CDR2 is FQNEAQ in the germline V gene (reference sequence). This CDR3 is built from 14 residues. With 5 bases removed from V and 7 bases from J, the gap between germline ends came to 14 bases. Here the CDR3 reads CASSLKQDGEKLFF. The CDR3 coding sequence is TGTGCCAGCAGCCTCAAACAGGACGGTGAAAAACTGTTTTTT.